In this sample, the clone carrying this TCR beta chain turned up a few times. The CDR3 spans 16 residues. V was cut by 0 bases and J by 2 bases, with 14 bases left in between. Germline V gives CDR1 MNHEY, CDR2 SVGAGI. Using its own MiXCR run on the 5' RACE reads, TCRdb lists one record per CDR3 protein. This sample yields fewer than 25,000 distinct CDR3 sequences, of which about 30% are seen a single time; 2% to 2.5% belongs to the top ten. The sequence was obtained from a female donor with breast cancer. The gene calls are TRBV6-5 and TRBJ2-7; no firm D call. What was sequenced was tumor-infiltrating naive CD4+ T cells sorted from the breast tumor. Subset noted: naive CD4+ T cells, CD4+CD45RA+CD25-. CDR3 sequence: CASSYSVARTPYEQYF. CDR3 bases: TGTGCCAGCAGTTACTCTGTCGCGCGGACCCCCTACGAGCAGTACTTC.